A selection of T cell receptor beta chains follows, all from one sample in a study of Graves' ophthalmopathy and Graves' hyperthyroidism. MiXCR, run by TCRdb on the multiplex PCR reads, gives a single entry per CDR3 protein. The sample lists about 240,000 distinct CDR3 sequences, around 42% occurring once. The material sequenced was peripheral blood. The receptor source for this set is an adult man with Graves' ophthalmopathy. CDR3s include the opening cysteine and the closing phenylalanine or tryptophan. The D gene is left open where the match is weak. The size field is filled for only some rows; it gives once, few, many or a size class.

abundance: .; j_gene: TRBJ2-5; v_gene: TRBV10-3; d_gene: .; CDR3nt: TGTGCCATCAGTGAGTCGTTCTCGGGCCTTGAGACCCAGTACTTC; CDR3aa: CAISESFSGLETQYF
abundance: .; j_gene: TRBJ2-7; v_gene: TRBV10-2; d_gene: .; CDR3nt: TGCGCCAGCAGCGGCTTCTCCTACGAGCAGTACTTC; CDR3aa: CASSGFSYEQYF
abundance: .; j_gene: TRBJ1-1; v_gene: TRBV19; d_gene: .; CDR3nt: TGTGCCAGTAGTGCCCTTGACACCGGGACCACTGAAGCTTTCTTT; CDR3aa: CASSALDTGTTEAFF
abundance: few; j_gene: TRBJ1-5; v_gene: TRBV20-1; d_gene: TRBD1; CDR3nt: TGCAGTGCTAAAAAGCAGGGGGGGGATCAGCCCCAGCATTTT; CDR3aa: CSAKKQGGDQPQHF
abundance: .; j_gene: TRBJ2-5; v_gene: TRBV7-3; d_gene: .; CDR3nt: TGTGCCAGCAGCTTATTCGCCGGGGAGACCCAGTACTTC; CDR3aa: CASSLFAGETQYF
abundance: .; j_gene: TRBJ2-5; v_gene: TRBV2; d_gene: .; CDR3nt: TGTGCCAGCACGGAGGGCTGGGAGACCCAGTACTTC; CDR3aa: CASTEGWETQYF
abundance: .; j_gene: TRBJ2-7; v_gene: TRBV7-2; d_gene: .; CDR3nt: TGTGCCAGCAGCCACCGCGGCGGCTACCTATACGAGCAGTACTTC; CDR3aa: CASSHRGGYLYEQYF
abundance: few; j_gene: TRBJ2-7; v_gene: TRBV11-2; d_gene: TRBD2; CDR3nt: TGTGCCAGCACCCAATCGACTAGCGGCTCCTACGAGCAGTACTTC; CDR3aa: CASTQSTSGSYEQYF
abundance: .; j_gene: TRBJ2-7; v_gene: TRBV29-1; d_gene: .; CDR3nt: TGCAGCGTTGCAGACGGGGGTATCAACGAGCAGTACTTC; CDR3aa: CSVADGGINEQYF
abundance: .; j_gene: TRBJ1-4; v_gene: TRBV5-1; d_gene: .; CDR3nt: TGCGCCAGCAGCTTGGGACAGTGGGATGAAAGACTGTTTTTT; CDR3aa: CASSLGQWDERLFF
abundance: .; j_gene: TRBJ1-5; v_gene: TRBV20-1; d_gene: TRBD1; CDR3nt: TGCAGTGCTAGGGTGTCGGGGCATCAGGGGGGCAATCAGCCCCAGCATTTT; CDR3aa: CSARVSGHQGGNQPQHF
abundance: once; j_gene: TRBJ2-3; v_gene: TRBV25-1; d_gene: TRBD2; CDR3nt: TGTGCCAGCAGAGACCCGGGGGGAAGCACAGATACGCAGTATTTT; CDR3aa: CASRDPGGSTDTQYF
abundance: many; j_gene: TRBJ2-5; v_gene: TRBV24-1; d_gene: .; CDR3nt: TGTGCCACCAGTGATTTGGTCACAGGGGAGACCCAGTACTTC; CDR3aa: CATSDLVTGETQYF
abundance: .; j_gene: TRBJ1-3; v_gene: TRBV10-3; d_gene: .; CDR3nt: TGTGCCATCAACACAGACGGAAACACCATATATTTT; CDR3aa: CAINTDGNTIYF
abundance: .; j_gene: TRBJ2-7; v_gene: TRBV20-1; d_gene: .; CDR3nt: TGCAGTGCCCAGATGGTGGGAGGCGGGGAGCAGTACTTC; CDR3aa: CSAQMVGGGEQYF